This T cell receptor beta chain originates from a study of T cell responses to AZD1222 COVID-19 vaccine. Findings and caveats of the study: Targets within unmutated variant regions were reportedly found for nearly half of spike-specific TCRs. In a largely white British group with more females than males, clonal diversity was possibly underestimated. Among those given AZD1222, only 5 to 7 were seropositive at baseline. Researchers took repertoire samples only after the peak T cell response had come.

In the case of this clone: Antigen unknown.

The method was immunoSEQ multiplex PCR; TCRdb's version includes in-frame clones alone and lacks a portion of them. The sample yields around 130,000 clones, 88% seen once. Germline-derived CDR1 and CDR2 are MNHEY and SVGAGI. This CDR3 region has 14 residues. The sequence derives from an adult in good health. The sequencing here drew on peripheral blood, taken on day 0 of MenACWY control vaccination. This chain joins TRBV6-5 and TRBJ2-7; 12 nucleotides agree with TRBD1. The CDR3 region is CTSRTGTGGGEQYF. The CDR3, as DNA: TGTACGTCAAGGACCGGGACAGGGGGCGGCGAGCAGTACTTC.